The 24 T cell receptor beta chains in this list originate from one sample, sequenced in a study of molecular identifiers for immune sequencing clone quantification. TCRdb re-analysed the PCR reads in MiXCR, keeping a single row per CDR3 protein. The sample carries 9,500 to 15,000 distinct CDR3 sequences, roughly 18% recorded once. Sequenced sample: naive CD8+ T cells from blood, with Jurkat cell RNA spiked in. The subset was: FACS-sorted CD8+CD4-CCR7+CD45RA+ naive T cells. Receptor source: a human donor in good health. Some libraries in this study had Jurkat cell RNA spiked in.

The chain carries TRBV6-6 and TRBJ2-5, with TRBD2 matching 7 bases. The CDR3 extends over 18 amino acids. The V and J ends lost 5 bases and 6 bases, in that order; junction bases with no gene match: 21. Germline CDR1 is MNHNY and CDR2 is SVGAGI (reference sequence). The DNA for the CDR3 is TGTGCCAGCAGTCCCAAGGTGGTAGCGGGCACGCCTGCGAAGACCCAGTACTTC. Translated, it gives CASSPKVVAGTPAKTQYF.

Comments on this clonotype: A clone one base away is much larger, so this may be a read error. V is TRBV7-9 and J is TRBJ2-2; D uncertain. Per the germline V gene, CDR1 is SEHNR and CDR2 is FQNEAQ (reference sequence). This CDR3 region has 12 residues. The CDR3 DNA reads as TGTGCCCGCAGCCAAGGTTTAGCGGAGCTGTTTTTT. Translation: CARSQGLAELFF.

The rearrangement links TRBV19 to TRBJ1-5, with a tentative D call TRBD1 (5 bases). The CDR3 has 13 residues. V lost 9 bases and J 6 bases, leaving 15 bases between the germline ends. Germline V gives CDR1 LNHDA, CDR2 SQIVND (reference sequence). The CDR3 DNA is TGTGCCAGCAGACAGACCGCGCCTCAGCCCCAGCATTTT. This translates into CASRQTAPQPQHF.

This clonotype is judged medium-sized. The chain combines TRBV5-1 with TRBJ2-4; D possibly corresponds to TRBD2 (5 bases). The CDR3 length is 16 residues. Trimming pared 0 bases from V and 0 bases from J, leaving 10 bases between. Germline V lookup: CDR1 SGHRS, CDR2 YFSETQ. CDR3 DNA sequence: TGCGCCAGCAGCTTGGGACTATCACTAGCCAAAAACATTCAGTACTTC. As protein: CASSLGLSLAKNIQYF.

In its sample, this clonotype ranks as medium-sized. The rearrangement uses TRBV6-5 and TRBJ2-2; possibly TRBD1 for D (5 bases). The CDR3 has 18 residues. The V and J ends lost 2 bases and 0 bases respectively, with 16 bases between them. Germline V gene data show CDR1 as MNHEY and CDR2 as SVGAGI. CDR3 residues: CASSYTDRVHANTGELFF. As DNA, the CDR3 is TGTGCCAGCAGTTACACCGACAGAGTTCACGCGAACACCGGGGAGCTGTTTTTT.

This clonotype was observed at least ten times. The V call is TRBV19, the J call TRBJ2-7; D might be TRBD2 (6 bases). The CDR3 is 15 amino acids. Germline V gives CDR1 LNHDA, CDR2 SQIVND (reference sequence). V lost 3 bases, J lost 5 bases, and 17 bases lay in between. CDR3 coding DNA: TGTGCCAGTAGTATTCTTAGCGGCGGGAATAACGAGCAGTACTTC. Translating gives CASSILSGGNNEQYF.

In its sample, this clonotype was seen a few times. The chain carries TRBV7-8 and TRBJ2-5, with TRBD2 matching 9 bases. The CDR3 spans 17 residues. Trimming took 2 bases from V and 5 from J; bases not matched to a gene: 12. Germline CDR1 reads SGHVS; CDR2 reads FQNEAQ. CDR3 nucleotides: TGTGCCAGCAGCTTATTGGGGCGGGAGGGGAATCGGGAGACCCAGTACTTC. This translates into CASSLLGREGNRETQYF.

In its sample, this clonotype is medium-sized (0.01 to 0.1%). The chain employs TRBV12-3 or TRBV12-4 and TRBJ2-2; 14 bases match TRBD2. The CDR3 sequence is 18 residues long. V was pared by 7 bases and J by 5 bases, with 12 bases of the junction left unmatched. CDR3 amino acids: CASTAPGLAGDETGELFF. The CDR3 nucleotides are TGTGCCAGCACCGCGCCGGGACTAGCGGGAGATGAAACCGGGGAGCTGTTTTTT.

In the case of this clonotype: A read error may explain this, as a much larger clone is one base away. This chain uses TRBV11-2 with TRBJ2-5; the D gene is possibly TRBD2 (6 bases). The CDR3 consists of 18 residues. Trimming removed 5 bases from V and 1 base from J, with 23 bases in between. The germline CDR1 and CDR2 sequences are SGHAT and FQNNGV. Here the CDR3 reads CASSPTPGRGKFQETQYF. The DNA of the CDR3 is TGTGCCAGCAGCCCCACCCCCGGACGGGGGAAATTCCAAGAGACCCAGTACTTC.

The table lists this clonotype with many counts. The rearrangement uses TRBV9 and TRBJ2-7, with D possibly called TRBD1 or TRBD2 (5 bases each). Germline CDR1 reads SGDLS; CDR2 reads YYNGEE. CDR3 length: 14 amino acids. The V end lost 3 bases, the J end lost 2 bases, and 12 bases lay between the germline ends. In DNA, the CDR3 is TGTGCCAGCAGCGCTGGCCTGGGGGCCTACGAGCAGTACTTC. Residues: CASSAGLGAYEQYF. Drawing the rest from reference TRBV9 and TRBJ2-7, the complete variable domain is DSGVTQTPKHLITATGQRVTLRCSPRSGDLSVYWYQQSLDQGLQFLIQYYNGEERAKGNILERFSAQQFPDLHSELNLSSLELGDSALYFCASSAGLGAYEQYFGPGTRLTVT.

To note about this clonotype: The junction does not match germline at one end; this may be a read error. The chain is built from TRBV19 and TRBJ2-7, with 7 positions matching TRBD1. CDR3 length equals 14 residues. The V gene's germline CDR1 is LNHDA and CDR2 SQIVND (reference sequence). The CDR3 DNA reads as TGTGCCTGTAGTACCCGGACAGGTTACCACGAGCAGTACTTC. Amino acid sequence: CACSTRTGYHEQYF.

This clonotype was counted ten times or more. The V gene is TRBV5-1, the J gene TRBJ1-1; D not certain. The CDR3 sequence is 15 residues long. Per germline, CDR1 SGHRS and CDR2 YFSETQ. V was clipped by 6 bases and J by 0 bases, with 15 bases between them. CDR3 DNA: TGCGCCAGCATGTTGGGAGAACATATGAACACTGAAGCTTTCTTT. This gives the protein CASMLGEHMNTEAFF.

By sample share, this clonotype is medium-sized. This sequence joins TRBV30 and TRBJ2-5; 8 bases are shared with TRBD2. Germline CDR1 and CDR2: GTSNPN and SVGIG (reference sequence). The CDR3 contains 15 residues. After removal of 0 bases from V and 5 bases from J, the junction contained 8 bases not matched to a gene. The CDR3 is CAWSVVSGTWETQYF. In DNA form, the CDR3 reads TGTGCCTGGAGTGTGGTTAGCGGGACATGGGAGACCCAGTACTTC.

In its sample, this clonotype was seen many times. The chain uses TRBV19 and TRBJ2-7; 7 nucleotides align to TRBD1. There are 15 residues in the CDR3. Germline lookup yields CDR1 LNHDA and CDR2 SQIVND (reference sequence). V was pared by 4 bases and J by 3 bases, with 9 bases of the junction left unmatched. CDR3 region: CASSTPVGGFYEQYF. The CDR3 DNA is TGTGCCAGTAGTACCCCGGTAGGGGGCTTCTACGAGCAGTACTTC.

A note on this clonotype: A much larger clone sits a single nucleotide away, making a read error possible. This rearrangement joins TRBV7-8 to TRBJ2-5, with a possible D match to TRBD1 (6 bases). Germline-derived CDR1 and CDR2 are SGHVS and FQNEAQ. The CDR3 is 14 residues long. The DNA of the CDR3 is TGTGCCAACAGCGAGACAGGTGACCAAGAGACCCAGTACTTC. This sequence encodes CANSETGDQETQYF. Drawing the rest from reference TRBV7-8 and TRBJ2-5, the complete variable domain is GAGVSQSPRYKVAKRGQDVALRCDPISGHVSLFWYQQALGQGPEFLTYFQNEAQLDKSGLPSDRFFAERPEGSVSTLKIQRTQQEDSAVYLCANSETGDQETQYFGPGTRLLVL.

This clonotype rates as medium-sized. The rearrangement joins TRBV10-3 to TRBJ1-5; D is unclear. Trimming stripped 6 bases from V and 4 bases from J, with 16 bases between. CDR1 is ENHRY and CDR2 is SYGVKD in the germline V gene. The CDR3 extends over 15 amino acids. Written as DNA, the CDR3 is TGTGCCATCAGCTCGGACGGCGGCGGGAATCAGCCCCAGCATTTT. It translates to CAISSDGGGNQPQHF.

Only a few counts were recorded for this clonotype. A single base separates this from a much larger clone, so it may be a read error. Here the CDR3 omits its conserved ending phenylalanine or tryptophan, so a read error is the likely source. This chain links TRBV9 with TRBJ2-3, with D possibly matching TRBD2 (6 bases). CDR1 is SGDLS and CDR2 is YYNGEE in the germline V gene. This CDR3 is 16 amino acids long. The V end was cut by 0 bases, the J end by 2 bases, with 13 bases between. CDR3 sequence reads: CASSVGGAGPTDTQYS. CDR3 DNA: TGTGCCAGCAGCGTAGGTGGTGCGGGGCCCACAGATACGCAGTATTCT.

This clonotype is medium-sized in the sample. The V gene is TRBV4-1, the J gene TRBJ2-7; maybe TRBD2 (5 bases). This CDR3 region has 14 residues. CDR1 is MGHRA and CDR2 is YSYEKL in the germline V gene. V lost 8 bases and J lost 0, with 14 bases in between. CDR3 coding DNA: TGCGCCAGCGGCCCACTAGGATCCTCCTACGAGCAGTACTTC. Encoded protein: CASGPLGSSYEQYF.

Within the sample, this clonotype is medium-sized. The chain is built from TRBV10-1 and TRBJ2-5, with no clear D. Per germline, CDR1 WNHNN and CDR2 SYGVQD (reference sequence). This CDR3 has 13 amino acids. V was clipped by 6 bases and J by 5 bases, with 13 bases between them. CDR3 protein: CASRGSLEETQYF. The DNA for the CDR3 is TGCGCCAGCAGGGGGTCGTTAGAGGAGACCCAGTACTTC.

As to this clonotype: This may arise from a read error, as a much more abundant clone is one base away. The chain is built from TRBV6-5 and TRBJ2-7; 7 bases line up with TRBD2. The CDR3 contains 14 residues. In germline, CDR1 is MNHEY, CDR2 SVGAGI. CDR3 sequence (DNA): TGTGCCAGCAGTTATTCCGGGAGGTACTACGAGCAGCACTTC. Its protein is CASSYSGRYYEQHF.

This clonotype was observed a few times. Since a much larger clone is just one base distant, this may be a read error. The V and J genes are TRBV10-3 and TRBJ1-3, with D maybe TRBD1 (5 bases). Germline V gene sequence: CDR1 ENHRY, CDR2 SYGVKD. The CDR3 contains 16 residues. The CDR3 region has the DNA TGTGCCATCAGTGAGTCTACAGGCCTACCTGGAAGCACCATATATTTT. Amino acid sequence: CAISESTGLPGSTIYF.

This clonotype is deemed medium-sized. This chain links TRBV10-3 with TRBJ2-5; tentative D call: TRBD2 (5 bases). Trimming left V 0 bases short and J 2 bases short, with 13 bases between. Per germline, CDR1 ENHRY and CDR2 SYGVKD. This CDR3 is 16 amino acids long. CDR3 sequence (DNA): TGTGCCATCAGTGAGTCGACGAGGGAACGGCAAGAGACCCAGTACTTC. The encoded protein is CAISESTRERQETQYF.

This clonotype is deemed medium-sized. V gene TRBV6-5 combines with J gene TRBJ2-7; 9 nucleotides align to TRBD2. CDR3 size: 20 residues. Germline assignment: CDR1 MNHEY and CDR2 SVGAGI. V lost 2 bases to trimming and J lost 2 bases; unmatched junction nucleotides: 19. In DNA, the CDR3 is TGTGCCAGCAGTTACGAGTCAAGGCGTCTAGCGGGGAGAATAGCCTACGAGCAGTACTTC. This gives the protein CASSYESRRLAGRIAYEQYF.

The chain is built from TRBV5-1 and TRBJ2-7, with TRBD1 identical over 7 bases. Germline CDR1 is SGHRS and CDR2 is YFSETQ. Germline trimming cut 3 bases from V and 7 bases from J; bases unmatched to any gene: 13. The CDR3 runs 15 residues. The chain's CDR3 is CASSYTGDPLREQYF. CDR3 bases: TGCGCCAGCAGCTATACAGGGGATCCACTGCGTGAGCAGTACTTC.